This T cell receptor beta chain came from a study of T cells in localized non-small cell lung cancer. The study, taken as a whole, reports: It was uninvolved adjacent lung that showed the highest T cell clonality, exceeding tumor.

To note about this clone: Its antigen is unknown.

V gave up 0 bases and J gave up 7 bases; unmatched junction bases: 4. Germline V CDR1 and CDR2: SGHRS, YFSETQ. CDR3 length: 13 residues. Repertoires were generated with immunoSEQ multiplex PCR, while TCRdb's copy carries only in-frame clones and drops some. This table holds around 100,000 clones, approximately 90% found once. The chain combines TRBV5-1 with TRBJ2-7; 7 bases match TRBD1. The origin of this receptor is a man aged 40 to 69 with stage I squamous cell lung carcinoma. The source was peripheral blood, collected before any cancer treatment. The CDR3 DNA is TGCGCCAGCAGCTTGGAAGGACAGGTAGAGCAGTACTTC. Translation: CASSLEGQVEQYF.